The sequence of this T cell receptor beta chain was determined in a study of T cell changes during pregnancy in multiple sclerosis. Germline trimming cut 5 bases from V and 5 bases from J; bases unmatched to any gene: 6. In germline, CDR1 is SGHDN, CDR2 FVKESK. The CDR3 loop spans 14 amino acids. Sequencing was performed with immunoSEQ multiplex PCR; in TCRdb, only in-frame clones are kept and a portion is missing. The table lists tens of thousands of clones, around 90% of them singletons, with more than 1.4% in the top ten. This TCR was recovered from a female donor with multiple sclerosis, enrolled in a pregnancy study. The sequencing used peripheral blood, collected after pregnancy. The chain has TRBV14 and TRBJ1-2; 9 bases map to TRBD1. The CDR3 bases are TGTGCCAGCAGCTTTCGGACAGGGGATTATGGCTACACCTTC. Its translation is CASSFRTGDYGYTF.